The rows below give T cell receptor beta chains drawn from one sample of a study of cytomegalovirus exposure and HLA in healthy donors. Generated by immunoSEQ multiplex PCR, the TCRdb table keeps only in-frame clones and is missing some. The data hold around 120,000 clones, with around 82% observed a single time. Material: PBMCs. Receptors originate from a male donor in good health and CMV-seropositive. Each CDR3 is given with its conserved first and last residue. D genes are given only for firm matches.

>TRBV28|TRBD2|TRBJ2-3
CASSSGLAGVVDTQYF
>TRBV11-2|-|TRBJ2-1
CASSPTEGNRNEQFF
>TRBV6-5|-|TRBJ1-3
CASIASVPTGNTIYF
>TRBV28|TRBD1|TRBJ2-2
CASTTGANTGELFF
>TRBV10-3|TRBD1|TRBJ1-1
CASRPGTGGSYTEAFF
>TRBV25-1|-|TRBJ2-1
CASSGRTSFTYNEQFF
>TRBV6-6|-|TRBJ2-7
CASSYSTGHSYEQYF
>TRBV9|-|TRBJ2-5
CASSNVPRGGTQYF
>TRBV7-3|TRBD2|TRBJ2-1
CASSSSLWTSGSLNEQFF
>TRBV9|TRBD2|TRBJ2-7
CASSVGTSGYYEQYF
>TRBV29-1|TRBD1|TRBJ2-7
CSVLSSVRTGGGYEQYF
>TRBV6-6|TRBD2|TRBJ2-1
CASSNPLAGGVYEQFF
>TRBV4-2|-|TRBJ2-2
CASSQGQVPGELFF
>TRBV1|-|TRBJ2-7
CTSSQEVRRQGATYEQYF
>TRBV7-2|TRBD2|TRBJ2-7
CASSLVKGLVIPSSYEQYF
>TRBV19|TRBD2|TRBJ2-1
CASSMGLAGGYEQFF
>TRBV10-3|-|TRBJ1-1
CAISGLQVMNTEAFF
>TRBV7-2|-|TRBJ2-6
CASAPSDWANVLTF
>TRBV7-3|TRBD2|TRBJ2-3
CASSTSAGGSTDTQYF
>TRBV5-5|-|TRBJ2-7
CASSPDGGGVTYEQYF
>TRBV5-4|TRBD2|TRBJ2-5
CASSLGSGLAEQETQYF
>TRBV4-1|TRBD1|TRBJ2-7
CASSQTHRGSYEQYF
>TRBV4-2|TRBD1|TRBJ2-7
CASSQDHGTGYEQYF
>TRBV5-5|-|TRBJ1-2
CASSLVTGHDGYTF
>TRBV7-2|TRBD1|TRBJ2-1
CASSLTGTGYNEQFF
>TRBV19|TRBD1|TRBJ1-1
CASSLSGQGAIGTEAFF
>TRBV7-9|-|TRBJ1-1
CSSSFPNQGTAEAFF
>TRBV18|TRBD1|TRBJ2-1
CASSPPGTDYNEQFF
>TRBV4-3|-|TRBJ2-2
CASSQDQGGELFF
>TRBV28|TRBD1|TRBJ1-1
CASVNRGAFF
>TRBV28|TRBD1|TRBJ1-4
CASSPITGGDEKLFF
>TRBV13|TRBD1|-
CASSHRDRGRDEQYF
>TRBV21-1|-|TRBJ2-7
CASSKGHPGQSSYEQYF
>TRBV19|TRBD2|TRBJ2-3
CATTSGSGRSDTQYF
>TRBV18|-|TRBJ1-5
CASSPPSGNNQPQHF
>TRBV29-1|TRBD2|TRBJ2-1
CSATSGSFNEQFF
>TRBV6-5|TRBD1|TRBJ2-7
CASSWGQSWAGYEQYF
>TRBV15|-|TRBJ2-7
CATSGRGTYEQYF
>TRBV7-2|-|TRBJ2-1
CASSPFGDEQFF
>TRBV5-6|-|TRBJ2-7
CASSLVEVSYEQYF
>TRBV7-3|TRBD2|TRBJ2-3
CASSSPGLAGDGRSSDTQYF
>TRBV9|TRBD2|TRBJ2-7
CASSVSAGGVYEQYF
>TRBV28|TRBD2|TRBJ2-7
CASSFLLGLAGGTYEQYF
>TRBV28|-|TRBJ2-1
CASSLPDGGVKNEQFF
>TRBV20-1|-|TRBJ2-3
CSASTGDTQYF
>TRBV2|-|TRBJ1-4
CASSFRRPGWVDEKLFF
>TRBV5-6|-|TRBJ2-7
CASSSIQGYEQYF
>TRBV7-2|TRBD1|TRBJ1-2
CASSSSDRGHYGYTF
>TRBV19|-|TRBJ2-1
CASSPRTENNEQFF
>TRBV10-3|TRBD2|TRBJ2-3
CAISDLAGGSDTQYF
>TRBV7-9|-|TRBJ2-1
CASSFGLARYEQFF
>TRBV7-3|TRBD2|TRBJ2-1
CASSSGLAGDEQFF
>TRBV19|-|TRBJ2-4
CASSPQRQIAKNIQYF
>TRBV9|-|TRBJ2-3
CASSVPRGGTDTQYF